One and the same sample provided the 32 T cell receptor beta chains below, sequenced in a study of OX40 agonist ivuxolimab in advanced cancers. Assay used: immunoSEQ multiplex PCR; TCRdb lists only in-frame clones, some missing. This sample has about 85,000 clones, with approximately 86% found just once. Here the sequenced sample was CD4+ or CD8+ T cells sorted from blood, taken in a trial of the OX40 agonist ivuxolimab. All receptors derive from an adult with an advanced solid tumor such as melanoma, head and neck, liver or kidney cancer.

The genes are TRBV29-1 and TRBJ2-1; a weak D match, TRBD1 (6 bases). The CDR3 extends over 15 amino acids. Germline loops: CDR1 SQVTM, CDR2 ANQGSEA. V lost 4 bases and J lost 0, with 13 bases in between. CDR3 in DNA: TGCAGCGTTGGAGGCGACAGGAACTCCTACAATGAGCAGTTCTTC. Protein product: CSVGGDRNSYNEQFF.

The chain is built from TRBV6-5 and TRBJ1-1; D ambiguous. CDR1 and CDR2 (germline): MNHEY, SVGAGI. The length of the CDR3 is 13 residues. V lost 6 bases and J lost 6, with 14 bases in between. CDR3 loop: CASRSVSRAEAFF. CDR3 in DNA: TGTGCCAGCAGATCGGTATCACGAGCTGAAGCTTTCTTT.

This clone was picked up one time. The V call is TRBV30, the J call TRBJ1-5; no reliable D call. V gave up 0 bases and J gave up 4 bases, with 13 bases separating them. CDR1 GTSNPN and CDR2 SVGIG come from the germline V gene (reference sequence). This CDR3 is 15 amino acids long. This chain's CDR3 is CAWSVGQFVNQPQHF. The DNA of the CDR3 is TGTGCCTGGAGTGTAGGCCAGTTCGTAAATCAGCCCCAGCATTTT.

In DNA, the CDR3 is TGTGCCAGCAGCCGCCTCCAGGGGTCAGGACCTACTGGAAACACCATATATTTT. This gives the protein CASSRLQGSGPTGNTIYF. V and J are TRBV5-8 and TRBJ1-3; D might be TRBD1 (6 bases). Trimming removed 4 bases from V and 2 bases from J, with 22 bases in between. The germline V gene encodes CDR1 SGHTS and CDR2 YDEGEE. The CDR3 has 18 residues.

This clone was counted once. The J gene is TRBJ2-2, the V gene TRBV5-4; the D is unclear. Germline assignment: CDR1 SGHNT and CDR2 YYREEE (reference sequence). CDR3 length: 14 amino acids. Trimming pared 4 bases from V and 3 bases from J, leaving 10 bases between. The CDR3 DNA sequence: TGTGCCAGCAGCCCCGGGCAGTACACCGGGGAGCTGTTTTTT. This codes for CASSPGQYTGELFF.

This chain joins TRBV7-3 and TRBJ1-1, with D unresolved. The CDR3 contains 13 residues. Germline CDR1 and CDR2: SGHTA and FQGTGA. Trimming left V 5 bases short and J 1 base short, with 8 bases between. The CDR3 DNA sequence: TGTGCCAGCAGCGAGGGAGCGAACACTGAAGCTTTCTTT. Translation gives CASSEGANTEAFF.

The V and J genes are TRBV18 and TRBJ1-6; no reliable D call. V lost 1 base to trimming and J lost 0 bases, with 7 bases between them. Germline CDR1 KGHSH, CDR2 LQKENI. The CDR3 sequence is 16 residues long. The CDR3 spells CASSPQESSYNSPLHF. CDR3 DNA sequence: TGTGCCAGCTCACCACAGGAGAGCTCCTATAATTCACCCCTCCACTTT.

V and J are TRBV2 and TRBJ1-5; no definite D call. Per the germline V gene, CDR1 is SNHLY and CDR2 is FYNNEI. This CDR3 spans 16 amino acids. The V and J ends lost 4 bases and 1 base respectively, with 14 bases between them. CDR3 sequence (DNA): TGTGCCAGCAGTGGCCACGAGACGGTGAGCAATCAGCCCCAGCATTTT. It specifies CASSGHETVSNQPQHF.

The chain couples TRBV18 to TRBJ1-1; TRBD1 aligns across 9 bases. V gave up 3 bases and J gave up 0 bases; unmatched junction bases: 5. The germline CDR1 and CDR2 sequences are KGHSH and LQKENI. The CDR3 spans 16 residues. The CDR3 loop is CASSPLDRGMNTEAFF. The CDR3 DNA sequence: TGTGCCAGCTCACCCCTGGACAGGGGTATGAACACTGAAGCTTTCTTT.

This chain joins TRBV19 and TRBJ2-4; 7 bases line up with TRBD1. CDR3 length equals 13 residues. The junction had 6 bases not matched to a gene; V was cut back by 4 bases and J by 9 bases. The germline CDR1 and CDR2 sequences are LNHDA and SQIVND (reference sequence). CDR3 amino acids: CASSSGQGVIQYF. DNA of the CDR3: TGTGCCAGTAGTAGCGGCCAGGGGGTCATTCAGTACTTC.

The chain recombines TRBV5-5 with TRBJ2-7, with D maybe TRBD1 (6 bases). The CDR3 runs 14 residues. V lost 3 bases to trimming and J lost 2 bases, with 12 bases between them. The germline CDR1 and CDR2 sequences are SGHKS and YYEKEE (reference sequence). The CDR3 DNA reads TGTGCCAGCAGCTCCCAAGGGGGTCCCTACGAGCAGTACTTC. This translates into CASSSQGGPYEQYF.

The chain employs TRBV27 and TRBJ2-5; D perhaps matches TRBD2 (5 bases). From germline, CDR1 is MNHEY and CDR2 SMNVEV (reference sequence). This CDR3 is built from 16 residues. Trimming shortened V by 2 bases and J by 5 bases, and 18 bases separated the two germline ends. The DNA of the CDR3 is TGTGCCAGCAGTTTACTAGCACCCGTACATAGTGAGACCCAGTACTTC. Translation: CASSLLAPVHSETQYF.

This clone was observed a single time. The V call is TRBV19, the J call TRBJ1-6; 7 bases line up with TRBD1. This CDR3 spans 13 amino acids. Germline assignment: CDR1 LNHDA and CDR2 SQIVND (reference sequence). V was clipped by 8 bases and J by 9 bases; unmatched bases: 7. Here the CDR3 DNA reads TGTGCCAGTTCACCAGGGGGTGGTTCACCCCTCCACTTT. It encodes CASSPGGGSPLHF.

The CDR3 DNA follows: TGTGCCAGCAGCTCGACGGTTTCCTATAATTCACCCCTCCACTTT. This codes for CASSSTVSYNSPLHF. The genes are TRBV7-3 and TRBJ1-6; D remains unclear. Deletions cut 4 bases from V and 1 base from J, with 8 bases between. Germline V gene lookup returns CDR1 SGHTA and CDR2 FQGTGA. This CDR3 region has 15 residues.

The CDR3 bases are TGTGCCAGCAGCTTGGATGGACAGGGGGGCACCGGGGAGCTGTTTTTT. Translating gives CASSLDGQGGTGELFF. This chain joins TRBV5-6 and TRBJ2-2; 10 bases map to TRBD1. The CDR3 is 16 amino acids. The V gene end was trimmed by 0 bases and the J gene end by 4 bases; junction bases not matched to a gene: 3. CDR1 and CDR2 from the germline V gene are SGHDT and YYEEEE.

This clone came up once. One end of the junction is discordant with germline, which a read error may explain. The CDR3 loop is CAISEVRNNEQFF. CDR3 DNA sequence: TGTGCCATCAGTGAGGTTAGGAACAATGAGCAGTTCTTC. The chain joins TRBV6-1 to TRBJ2-1; no reliable D call. CDR1 and CDR2 (germline): MNHNS, SASEGT. The CDR3 runs 13 residues.

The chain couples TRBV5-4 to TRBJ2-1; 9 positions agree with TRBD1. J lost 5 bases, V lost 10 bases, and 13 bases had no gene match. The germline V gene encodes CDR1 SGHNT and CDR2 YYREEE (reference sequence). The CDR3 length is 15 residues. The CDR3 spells CAVHSRDRAHNEQFF. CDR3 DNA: TGTGCCGTTCACTCCCGGGACAGGGCTCACAATGAGCAGTTCTTC. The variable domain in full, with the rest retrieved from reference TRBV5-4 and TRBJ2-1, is ETGVTQSPTHLIKTRGQQVTLRCSSQSGHNTVSWYQQALGQGPQFIFQYYREEENGRGNFPPRFSGLQFPNYSSELNVNALELDDSALYLCAVHSRDRAHNEQFFGPGTRLTVL.

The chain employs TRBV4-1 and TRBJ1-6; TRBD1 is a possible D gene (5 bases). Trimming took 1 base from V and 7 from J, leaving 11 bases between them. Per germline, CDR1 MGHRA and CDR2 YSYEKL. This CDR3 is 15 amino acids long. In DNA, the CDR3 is TGCGCCAGCAGCCAAGTATATGCAGGGAATTCACCCCTCCACTTT. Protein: CASSQVYAGNSPLHF.

The CDR3 DNA reads TGCAGCGTTGCAGGACAGGGAGAGGTAGCTTTCTTT. Translation gives CSVAGQGEVAFF. The chain links TRBV29-1 to TRBJ1-1; 8 positions match TRBD1. The CDR3 is 12 residues long. Germline CDR1 is SQVTM and CDR2 is ANQGSEA. The J segment lost 10 bases and the V segment lost 4 bases, leaving 8 bases of the junction unmatched. Full variable domain (remainder filled in from reference TRBV29-1 and TRBJ1-1): SAVISQKPSRDICQRGTSLTIQCQVDSQVTMMFWYRQQPGQSLTLIATANQGSEATYESGFVIDKFPISRPNLTFSTLTVSNMSPEDSSIYLCSVAGQGEVAFFGQGTRLTVV.

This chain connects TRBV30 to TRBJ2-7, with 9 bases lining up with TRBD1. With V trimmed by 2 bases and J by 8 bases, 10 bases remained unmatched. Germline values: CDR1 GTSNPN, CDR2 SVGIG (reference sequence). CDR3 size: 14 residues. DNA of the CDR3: TGTGCCTGGAGTCCGGACAGGGGAGGGAACAAGCAGTACTTC. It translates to CAWSPDRGGNKQYF.

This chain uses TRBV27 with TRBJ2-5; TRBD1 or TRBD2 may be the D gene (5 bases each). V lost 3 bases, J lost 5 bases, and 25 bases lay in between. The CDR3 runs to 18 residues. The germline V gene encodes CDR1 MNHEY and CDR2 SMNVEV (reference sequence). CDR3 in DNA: TGTGCCAGCAGTTTTGAGGGGTTCGGGAAGGGCCCTGGGGAGACCCAGTACTTC. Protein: CASSFEGFGKGPGETQYF.

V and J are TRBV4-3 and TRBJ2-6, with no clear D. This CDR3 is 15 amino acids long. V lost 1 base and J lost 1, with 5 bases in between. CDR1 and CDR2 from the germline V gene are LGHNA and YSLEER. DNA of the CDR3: TGCGCCAGCAGCCAAGGGACGTCTGGGGCCAACGTCCTGACTTTC. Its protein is CASSQGTSGANVLTF.

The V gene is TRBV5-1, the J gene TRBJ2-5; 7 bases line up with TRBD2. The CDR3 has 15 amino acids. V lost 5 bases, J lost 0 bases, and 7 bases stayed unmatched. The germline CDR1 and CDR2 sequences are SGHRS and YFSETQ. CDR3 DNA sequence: TGCGCCAGCAGACAGGCGGGACTACACCAAGAGACCCAGTACTTC. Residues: CASRQAGLHQETQYF.

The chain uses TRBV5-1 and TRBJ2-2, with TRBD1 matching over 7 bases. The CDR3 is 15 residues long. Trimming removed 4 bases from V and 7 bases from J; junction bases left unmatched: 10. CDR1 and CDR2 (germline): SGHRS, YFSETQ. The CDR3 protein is CASSVLRGRGGELFF. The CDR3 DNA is TGCGCCAGCAGCGTACTGAGGGGGCGAGGCGGGGAGCTGTTTTTT.

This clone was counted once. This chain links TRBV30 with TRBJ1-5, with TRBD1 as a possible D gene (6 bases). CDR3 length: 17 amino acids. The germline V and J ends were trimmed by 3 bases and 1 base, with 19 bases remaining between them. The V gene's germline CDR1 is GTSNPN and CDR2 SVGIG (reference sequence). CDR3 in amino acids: CAWSGGAGRGSNQPQHF. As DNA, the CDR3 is TGTGCCTGGAGCGGGGGCGCAGGGCGGGGAAGCAATCAGCCCCAGCATTTT.

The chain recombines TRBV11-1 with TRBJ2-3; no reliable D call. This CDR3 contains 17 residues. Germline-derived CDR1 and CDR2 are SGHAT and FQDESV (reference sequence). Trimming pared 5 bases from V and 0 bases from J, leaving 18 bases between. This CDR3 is CASSRSRSVASTDTQYF. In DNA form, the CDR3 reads TGTGCCAGCAGCCGCAGTAGAAGTGTGGCTAGCACAGATACGCAGTATTTT.

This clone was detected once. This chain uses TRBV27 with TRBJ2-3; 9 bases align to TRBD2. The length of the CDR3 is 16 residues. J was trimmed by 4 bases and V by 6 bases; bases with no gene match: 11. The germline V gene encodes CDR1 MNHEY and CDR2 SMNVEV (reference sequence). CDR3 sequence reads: CASSQRAGGPADTQYF. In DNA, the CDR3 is TGTGCCAGCAGCCAAAGGGCGGGGGGGCCCGCAGATACGCAGTATTTT.

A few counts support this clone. In DNA form, the CDR3 reads TGTGCCAGCAGCGTAGATTGGGGAGGAAACACCATATATTTT. Its protein product is CASSVDWGGNTIYF. This rearrangement joins TRBV9 to TRBJ1-3; D uncertain. V shed 0 bases and J shed 4 bases, with 8 bases lying between them. Germline values: CDR1 SGDLS, CDR2 YYNGEE. This CDR3 contains 14 residues.

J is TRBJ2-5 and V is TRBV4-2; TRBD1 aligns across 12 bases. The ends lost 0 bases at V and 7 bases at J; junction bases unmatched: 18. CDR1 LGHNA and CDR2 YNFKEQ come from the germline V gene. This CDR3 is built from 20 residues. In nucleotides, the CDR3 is TGTGCCAGCAGCCAAGATTTCGGCTTTGGCGGGACAGGGGGCTCGCGGACCCAGTACTTC. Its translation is CASSQDFGFGGTGGSRTQYF.

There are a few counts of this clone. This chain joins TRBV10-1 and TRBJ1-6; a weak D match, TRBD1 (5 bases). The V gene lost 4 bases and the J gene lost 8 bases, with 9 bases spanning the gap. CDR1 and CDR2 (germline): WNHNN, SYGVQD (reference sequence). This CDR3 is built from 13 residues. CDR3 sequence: CASSVGGDSPLHF. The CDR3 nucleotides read TGCGCCAGCAGTGTTGGGGGAGATTCACCCCTCCACTTT.

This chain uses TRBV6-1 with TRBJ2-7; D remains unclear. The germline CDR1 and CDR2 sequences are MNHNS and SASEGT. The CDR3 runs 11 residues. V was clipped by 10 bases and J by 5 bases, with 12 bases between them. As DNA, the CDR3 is TGTGCCACCCGAGAGGTCCACGAGCAGTACTTC. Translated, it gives CATREVHEQYF.

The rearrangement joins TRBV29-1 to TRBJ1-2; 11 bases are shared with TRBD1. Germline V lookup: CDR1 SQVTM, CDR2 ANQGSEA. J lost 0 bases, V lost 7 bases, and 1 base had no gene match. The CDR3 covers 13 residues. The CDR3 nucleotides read TGCAGCGGGGGACAGGGGGCTAACTATGGCTACACCTTC. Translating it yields CSGGQGANYGYTF.